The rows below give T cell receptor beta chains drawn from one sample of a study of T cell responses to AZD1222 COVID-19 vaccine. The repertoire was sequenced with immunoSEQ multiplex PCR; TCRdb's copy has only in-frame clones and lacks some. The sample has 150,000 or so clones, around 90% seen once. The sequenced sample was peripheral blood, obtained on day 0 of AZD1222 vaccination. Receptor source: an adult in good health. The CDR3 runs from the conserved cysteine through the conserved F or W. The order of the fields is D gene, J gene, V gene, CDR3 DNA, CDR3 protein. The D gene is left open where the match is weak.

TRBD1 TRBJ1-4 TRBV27 TGTGCCAGCAGTTTCGGGACAGGGGGTGAAAAACTGTTTTTT CASSFGTGGEKLFF
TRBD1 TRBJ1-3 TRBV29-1 TGCAGCGTTGAAGCGAGACAGGGAGCTGGAAACACCATATATTTT CSVEARQGAGNTIYF
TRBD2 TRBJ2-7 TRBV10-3 TGTGCCATCAGTGACTGGGTAGCGGGGTCCTCCTACGAGCAGTACTTC CAISDWVAGSSYEQYF
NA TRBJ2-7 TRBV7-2 TGTGCCAGCAGCGGCGGGTTGGAACCCTACGAGCAGTACTTC CASSGGLEPYEQYF
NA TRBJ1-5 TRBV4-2 TGTGCCAGCCGAGTTAACAGCGATCAGCCCCAGCATTTT CASRVNSDQPQHF
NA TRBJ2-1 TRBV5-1 TGCGCCAGCAGCTTCGACCCGGGGGCGAAGTATGGTGAGCAGTTCTTC CASSFDPGAKYGEQFF
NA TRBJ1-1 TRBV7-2 TGTGCCAGCAGCTTTACACGGAGGGACACTGAAGCTTTCTTT CASSFTRRDTEAFF
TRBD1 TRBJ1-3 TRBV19 TGTGCCAGTAGCGATTGGGACAGGGGATCTGGAAACACCATATATTTT CASSDWDRGSGNTIYF
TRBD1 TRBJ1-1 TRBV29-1 TGCAGCGGTGTGGGACAGGGGACTGAAGCTTTCTTT CSGVGQGTEAFF
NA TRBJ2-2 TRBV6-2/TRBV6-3 TGTGCCAGCAGCACCGGAGGGTCCTGGCTGTTTTTT CASSTGGSWLFF
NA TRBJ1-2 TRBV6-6 TGTGCCAGCAGCAGGCCTAGAACCCCAGATGGCTACACCTTC CASSRPRTPDGYTF
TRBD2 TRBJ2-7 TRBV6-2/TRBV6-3 TGTGCCAGCAGTTACTCGAATACTGCGGGAAGCGGGAGTCCTTACGAGCAGTACTTC CASSYSNTAGSGSPYEQYF
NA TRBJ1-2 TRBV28 TGTGCCAGCAGTTTGCCAGGGGACTATGGCTACACCTTC CASSLPGDYGYTF
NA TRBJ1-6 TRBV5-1 TGCGCCAGCAGCTTGGAATGGGGGCAAGTGTCACCCCTCCACTTT CASSLEWGQVSPLHF
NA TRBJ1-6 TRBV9 TGTGCCAGCAGCGTAGGGGGCAGGTCACCCCTCCACTTT CASSVGGRSPLHF
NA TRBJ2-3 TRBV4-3 TGCGCCAGCAGCCAAGATGCCGGGGGTTACGATACGCAGTATTTT CASSQDAGGYDTQYF